This TCR beta chain was documented in a study of human T cells and chemical hapten exposure. This clonotype was counted many times. Time point reported: patch test 2, 6 weeks after DPC sensitization. Treatment denoted: therapeutic diphenylcyclopropenone sensitization with weekly scalp DPC. The donor pool consisted of alopecia patients aged 18 to 70 years, considered suitable for DPC. TCRdb independently ran MiXCR on the RACE reads; one entry per CDR3 protein. The sample holds about 140,000 distinct CDR3 sequences; 10% to 15% are singletons and the top ten take 1.3% to 1.5%. CDR3 size: 13 residues. The germline gives CDR1 MNHEY, CDR2 SMNVEV (reference sequence). Trimming stripped 6 bases from V and 1 base from J, with 9 bases between.

Sample: whole blood, taken in connection with sensitization to the hapten diphenylcyclopropenone (DPC). The sequence was collected from a woman aged 50 to 65 with alopecia areata. Some clones in this sample may be carry-over from other donors' samples. The chain recombines TRBV27 with TRBJ2-5; TRBD1 might be the D (5 bases). The CDR3 DNA is TGTGCCAGCAGGTCCAGGGTCCAAGAGACCCAGTACTTC. It codes for CASRSRVQETQYF.